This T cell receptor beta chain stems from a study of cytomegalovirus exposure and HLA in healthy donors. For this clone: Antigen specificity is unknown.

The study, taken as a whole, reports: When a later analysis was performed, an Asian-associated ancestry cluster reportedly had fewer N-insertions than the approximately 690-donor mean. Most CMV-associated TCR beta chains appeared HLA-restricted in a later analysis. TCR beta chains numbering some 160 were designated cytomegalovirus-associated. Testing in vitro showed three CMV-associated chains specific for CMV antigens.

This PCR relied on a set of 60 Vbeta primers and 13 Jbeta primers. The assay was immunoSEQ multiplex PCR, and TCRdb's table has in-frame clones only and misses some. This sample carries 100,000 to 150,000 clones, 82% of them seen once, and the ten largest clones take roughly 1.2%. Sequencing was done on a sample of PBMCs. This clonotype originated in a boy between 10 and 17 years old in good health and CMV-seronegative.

CDR3 sequence (DNA): TGTGCCTGGAGTGTAAGGCGGCTAGCGGCATACGAGCAGTACTTC. Residues: CAWSVRRLAAYEQYF. The gene calls are TRBV30 and TRBJ2-7; TRBD2 matches 7 bases. This CDR3 has 15 amino acids. The V and J ends lost 0 bases and 4 bases, in that order; junction bases with no gene match: 9. Germline CDR1 is GTSNPN and CDR2 is SVGIG (reference sequence).